These 26 T cell receptor beta chains came from one sample sequenced in a study of blood T cell repertoires in COVID-19. Assay: immunoSEQ multiplex PCR; the TCRdb copy retains only in-frame clones and omits some. The table has 23,000 or so clones, around 94% seen once. The specimen sequenced was peripheral blood. All receptors come from a woman aged 50 to 65 with active COVID-19.

V gene TRBV6-5 combines with J gene TRBJ1-1; TRBD1 is a possible D gene (5 bases). V lost 4 bases and J 6 bases, leaving 6 bases between the germline ends. CDR1 MNHEY and CDR2 SVGAGI come from the germline V gene. The CDR3 has 11 amino acids. The CDR3 nucleotides are TGTGCCAGCAGTTGGGGGGCTGAAGCTTTCTTT. It encodes CASSWGAEAFF.

The rearrangement uses TRBV6-6 and TRBJ2-7; 8 bases line up with TRBD1. Germline CDR1 reads MNHNY; CDR2 reads SVGAGI (reference sequence). The junction had 15 bases not matched to a gene; V was cut back by 5 bases and J by 0 bases. The CDR3 is 18 residues long. CDR3 in DNA: TGTGCCAGCAGTCGTCCGGGACAGGATATATTAAGCTCCTACGAGCAGTACGTC. It codes for CASSRPGQDILSSYEQYV.

The rearrangement joins TRBV28 to TRBJ1-6; TRBD1 agrees at 10 bases. Germline trimming cut 8 bases from V and 14 bases from J; bases unmatched to any gene: 15. The germline V gene has CDR1 MDHEN and CDR2 SYDVKM. The CDR3 has 15 residues. In nucleotides, the CDR3 is TGTGCCAGCTGGGGACAGGGGACGGCCATCAGGACCCTCCACTTT. This sequence encodes CASWGQGTAIRTLHF.

The chain recombines TRBV27 with TRBJ1-4, with 7 positions matching TRBD1. The CDR3 totals 14 residues. The ends lost 2 bases at V and 6 bases at J; junction bases unmatched: 3. Germline CDR1 reads MNHEY; CDR2 reads SMNVEV (reference sequence). This chain's CDR3 is CASSLQGEDEKLFF. CDR3 DNA sequence: TGTGCCAGCAGTTTACAGGGGGAGGATGAAAAACTGTTTTTT.

This chain links TRBV19 with TRBJ1-2; 8 bases align to TRBD1. Germline V gene sequence: CDR1 LNHDA, CDR2 SQIVND (reference sequence). The CDR3 extends over 14 amino acids. The junction had 7 bases not matched to a gene; V was cut back by 7 bases and J by 3 bases. CDR3 region: CASIPTGADYGYTF. For the CDR3, the DNA is TGTGCCAGTATCCCGACAGGGGCTGACTATGGCTACACCTTC.

The rearrangement uses TRBV7-3 and TRBJ1-1; 9 bases fit TRBD1. Trimming at V came to 4 bases and at J to 8 bases, leaving 8 bases not matched to a gene. Germline loops: CDR1 SGHTA, CDR2 FQGTGA. The CDR3 covers 14 residues. CDR3 loop: CASSSYRDRVEAFF. The CDR3 nucleotides are TGTGCCAGCAGCTCGTACCGGGACAGGGTGGAAGCTTTCTTT.

The CDR3 region is CASSPVRGGVSNQPQHF. CDR3 coding DNA: TGTGCCAGCAGTCCCGTCCGCGGCGGGGTTAGCAATCAGCCCCAGCATTTT. This rearrangement joins TRBV2 to TRBJ1-5; no definite D call. V dropped 5 bases and J dropped 0 bases, with 17 bases sitting between them. CDR1 and CDR2 from the germline V gene are SNHLY and FYNNEI. The CDR3 totals 17 residues.

V gene TRBV2 combines with J gene TRBJ2-7, with 10 bases that match TRBD2. CDR3 size: 14 residues. Germline trimming cut 5 bases from V and 3 bases from J; bases unmatched to any gene: 4. CDR1 is SNHLY and CDR2 is FYNNEI in the germline V gene. CDR3 nucleotides: TGTGCCAGCAGTTTTAGCGGGAGGCTCTACGAGCAGTACTTC. Translation gives CASSFSGRLYEQYF.

J is TRBJ1-1 and V is TRBV27, with D possibly being TRBD1 (5 bases). The germline V and J ends were trimmed by 5 bases and 1 base, with 14 bases remaining between them. The CDR3 covers 15 residues. Germline CDR1 and CDR2: MNHEY and SMNVEV (reference sequence). In DNA form, the CDR3 reads TGTGCCAGCAGTCTGATATGGGGGGGGAACACTGAAGCTTTCTTT. This encodes CASSLIWGGNTEAFF.

V usage is TRBV29-1 and J usage is TRBJ1-2; 9 bases fit TRBD1. V dropped 1 base and J dropped 4; count of bases not matched to a gene: 1. Germline V gene data show CDR1 as SQVTM and CDR2 as ANQGSEA. This CDR3 has 13 residues. The CDR3 DNA reads as TGCAGCGTTGAAGGGACAGGGGTCTATGGCTACACCTTC. Amino acids: CSVEGTGVYGYTF.

This clone was observed a few times. The gene calls are TRBV7-3 and TRBJ1-1, with D unclear. The CDR3 length is 15 residues. The germline gives CDR1 SGHTA, CDR2 FQGTGA. V shed 5 bases and J shed 0 bases, with 13 bases lying between them. The CDR3 reads CASSPLGNMNTEAFF. CDR3 DNA: TGTGCCAGCAGCCCCCTCGGGAACATGAACACTGAAGCTTTCTTT.

V and J are TRBV5-1 and TRBJ2-1; 7 bases match TRBD1. The CDR3 has 13 residues. V trimming: 4 bases; J trimming: 15 bases; junction bases outside the gene matches: 13. Germline loops: CDR1 SGHRS, CDR2 YFSETQ. The CDR3 coding sequence is TGCGCCAGCAGCGCCCAAGGGCGGACAGGATCGTTCTTC. It yields the protein CASSAQGRTGSFF.

The chain uses TRBV7-9 and TRBJ2-7; D is undetermined. Germline CDR1 is SEHNR and CDR2 is FQNEAQ (reference sequence). V was cut by 3 bases and J by 6 bases, with 6 bases left in between. The CDR3 loop spans 11 amino acids. Here the CDR3 reads CASSLVSEQYF. In DNA form, the CDR3 reads TGTGCCAGCAGCTTGGTGAGCGAGCAGTACTTC.

The chain recombines TRBV19 with TRBJ1-6; 9 bases are a match to TRBD1. There are 14 residues in the CDR3. V gave up 9 bases and J gave up 5 bases; unmatched junction bases: 5. Germline V gene data show CDR1 as LNHDA and CDR2 as SQIVND (reference sequence). The CDR3: CASHRGHHNSPLHF. The CDR3 DNA follows: TGTGCCAGCCACAGGGGGCATCATAATTCACCCCTCCACTTT.

The rearrangement uses TRBV5-1 and TRBJ1-1, with a weak D call TRBD1 (5 bases). This CDR3 spans 15 amino acids. The germline V gene has CDR1 SGHRS and CDR2 YFSETQ. Trimming took 3 bases from V and 3 from J, leaving 15 bases between them. DNA for the CDR3: TGCGCCAGCAGCTCCTCCCCGGGGGGTGACACTGAAGCTTTCTTT. It translates to CASSSSPGGDTEAFF.

The V call is TRBV7-9, the J call TRBJ1-2; 10 positions match TRBD1. This CDR3 spans 13 amino acids. Per germline, CDR1 SEHNR and CDR2 FQNEAQ (reference sequence). Trimming removed 5 bases from V and 7 bases from J; junction bases left unmatched: 4. The CDR3 DNA is TGTGCCAGCAGCCGGACAGGGGGGCTTGGCTACACCTTC. Encoded protein: CASSRTGGLGYTF.

The chain employs TRBV9 and TRBJ2-5; D is perhaps TRBD2 (6 bases). Between the trimmed V and J ends, which lost 2 bases and 5 bases, there was a span of 10 bases. CDR1 is SGDLS, CDR2 YYNGEE, per germline. CDR3 length: 13 residues. The CDR3 region has the DNA TGTGCCAGCAGCGTCCGCGGGGTCGAGACCCAGTACTTC. The encoded protein is CASSVRGVETQYF.

V is TRBV12-2 and J is TRBJ2-7; no DNA check was done on the table's D call, TRBD1. TRBV12-2 is a documented pseudogene. This CDR3 spans 13 amino acids. This CDR3 reads CASRRTESYEQYV. Here the CDR3 DNA reads TGTGCAAGTCGCCGTACAGAATCCTACGAGCAGTACGTC.

This chain joins TRBV6-1 and TRBJ2-3, with D possibly being TRBD2 (6 bases). Between the trimmed V and J ends, which lost 4 bases and 4 bases, there was a span of 21 bases. The CDR3 extends over 17 amino acids. The germline V gene has CDR1 MNHNS and CDR2 SASEGT. DNA of the CDR3: TGTGCCAGCAGTGGGGGTAGGTGGGTAGCGGCCTCAGATACGCAGTATTTT. Protein: CASSGGRWVAASDTQYF.

The rearrangement links TRBV5-1 to TRBJ2-7, with D maybe TRBD1 (5 bases). Germline V lookup: CDR1 SGHRS, CDR2 YFSETQ. This CDR3 spans 15 amino acids. V was cut by 1 base and J by 3 bases, with 14 bases left in between. The CDR3 spells CASSLSGNDIYEQYF. DNA of the CDR3: TGCGCCAGCAGCTTGTCAGGGAACGATATCTACGAGCAGTACTTC.

In its sample, this clone was seen once. The rearrangement joins TRBV27 to TRBJ2-2, with D possibly being TRBD2 (6 bases). With 0 bases removed from V and 7 bases from J, the gap between germline ends came to 15 bases. Per germline, CDR1 MNHEY and CDR2 SMNVEV (reference sequence). The CDR3 contains 16 residues. Here the CDR3 DNA reads TGTGCCAGCAGTTTATCGAGAGTAGCCGGGGGCGGGGAGCTGTTTTTT. It is translated as CASSLSRVAGGGELFF.

The genes are TRBV7-8 and TRBJ2-7, with 10 bases that match TRBD1. The V gene end was trimmed by 5 bases and the J gene end by 5 bases; junction bases not matched to a gene: 6. Germline CDR1 reads SGHVS; CDR2 reads FQNEAQ. The CDR3 spans 14 residues. Here the CDR3 reads CASSGGQGPHEQYF. In DNA, the CDR3 is TGTGCCAGCAGCGGGGGACAGGGGCCACACGAGCAGTACTTC.

The V call is TRBV28, the J call TRBJ1-2; D not resolved. Germline lookup yields CDR1 MDHEN and CDR2 SYDVKM. This CDR3 comprises 14 residues. Trimming pared 2 bases from V and 8 bases from J, leaving 15 bases between. The DNA of the CDR3 is TGTGCCAGCAGTTTACGAGGTGCTTGGGAGGGCTACACCTTC. Protein sequence: CASSLRGAWEGYTF.

This chain links TRBV7-6 with TRBJ2-2, with a possible D match to TRBD2 (6 bases). This CDR3 spans 16 amino acids. CDR1 is SGHVS, CDR2 FNYEAQ, per germline. Trimming stripped 2 bases from V and 1 base from J, with 11 bases between. CDR3 nucleotides: TGTGCCAGCAGCTTAATGGCTAGCGAGAACACCGGGGAGCTGTTTTTT. This translates into CASSLMASENTGELFF.

The V and J genes are TRBV11-2 and TRBJ1-1, with 11 bases fitting TRBD1. The germline CDR1 and CDR2 sequences are SGHAT and FQNNGV. This CDR3 spans 16 amino acids. V trimming: 5 bases; J trimming: 0 bases; junction bases outside the gene matches: 5. The CDR3 is CASSKRTGGMNTEAFF. CDR3 nucleotide sequence: TGTGCCAGCAGCAAACGGACAGGGGGCATGAACACTGAAGCTTTCTTT.

This clone was detected only a few times. The CDR3 loop is CASSPQGLGSSYNEQFF. DNA of the CDR3: TGTGCCAGCAGTCCCCAGGGGTTGGGGAGCTCCTACAATGAGCAGTTCTTC. The chain uses TRBV27 and TRBJ2-1; TRBD1 might be the D (6 bases). Trimming removed 5 bases at V and 0 bases at J, with 17 bases between. Germline V gives CDR1 MNHEY, CDR2 SMNVEV (reference sequence). The CDR3 covers 17 residues.